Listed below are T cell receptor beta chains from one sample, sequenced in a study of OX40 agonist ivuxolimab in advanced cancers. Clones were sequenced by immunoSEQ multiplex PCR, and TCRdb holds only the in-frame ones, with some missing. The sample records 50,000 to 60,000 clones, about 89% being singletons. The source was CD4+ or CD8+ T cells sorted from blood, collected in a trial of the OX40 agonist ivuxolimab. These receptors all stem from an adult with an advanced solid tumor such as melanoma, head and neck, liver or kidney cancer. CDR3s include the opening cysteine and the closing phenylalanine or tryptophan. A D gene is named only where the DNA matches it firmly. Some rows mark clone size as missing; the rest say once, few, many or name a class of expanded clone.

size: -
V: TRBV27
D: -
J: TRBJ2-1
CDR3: CASSFGGVGNEQFF
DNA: TGTGCCAGCAGTTTTGGGGGAGTGGGCAATGAGCAGTTCTTC

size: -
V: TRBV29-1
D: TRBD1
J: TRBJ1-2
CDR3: CSVEPRTGGLYGYTF
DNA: TGCAGCGTTGAACCGAGGACAGGGGGCCTCTATGGCTACACCTTC

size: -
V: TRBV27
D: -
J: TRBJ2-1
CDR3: CASSLYEGFSYNEQFF
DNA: TGTGCCAGCAGTTTATATGAGGGCTTCTCCTACAATGAGCAGTTCTTC

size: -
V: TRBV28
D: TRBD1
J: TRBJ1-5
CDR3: CASLGRTGVQPQHF
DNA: TGTGCCAGCCTCGGGAGGACAGGGGTTCAGCCCCAGCATTTT

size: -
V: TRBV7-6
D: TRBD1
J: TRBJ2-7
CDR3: CASSPETGILYEQYF
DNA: TGTGCCAGCAGCCCGGAGACAGGGATCCTCTACGAGCAGTACTTC

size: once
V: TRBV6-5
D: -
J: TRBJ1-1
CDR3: CASSYRTPNTEAFF
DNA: TGTGCCAGCAGTTACAGGACTCCGAACACTGAAGCTTTCTTT

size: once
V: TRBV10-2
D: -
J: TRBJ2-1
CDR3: CASSEYIKYNEQFF
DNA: TGCGCCAGCAGTGAGTATATAAAGTACAATGAGCAGTTCTTC

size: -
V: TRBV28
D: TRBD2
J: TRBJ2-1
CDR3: CASSFPGLAALHEQFF
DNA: TGTGCCAGCAGTTTTCCGGGACTAGCGGCTTTACATGAGCAGTTCTTC

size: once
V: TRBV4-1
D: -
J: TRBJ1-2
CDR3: CASSQAEGGGSYGYTF
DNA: TGCGCCAGCAGCCAAGCAGAGGGGGGTGGGAGCTATGGCTACACCTTC

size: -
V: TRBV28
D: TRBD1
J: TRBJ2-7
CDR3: CASSLQDREPYEQYF
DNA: TGTGCCAGCAGTTTACAGGACAGGGAGCCCTACGAGCAGTACTTC

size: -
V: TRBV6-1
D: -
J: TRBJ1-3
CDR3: CASSDSVVRAGNTIYF
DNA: TGTGCCAGCAGTGACAGTGTTGTCAGGGCTGGAAACACCATATATTTT

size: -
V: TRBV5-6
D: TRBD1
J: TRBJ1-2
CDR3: CASSSGQTYGYTF
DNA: TGTGCCAGCAGCTCGGGACAGACGTATGGCTACACCTTC

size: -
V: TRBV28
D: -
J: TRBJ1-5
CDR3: CASSLSGTFNQPQHF
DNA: TGTGCCAGCAGTTTAAGCGGGACGTTCAATCAGCCCCAGCATTTT

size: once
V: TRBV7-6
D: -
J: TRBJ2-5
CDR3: CASSLWLVSQEKQETQYF
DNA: TGTGCCAGCAGCTTATGGTTAGTTTCACAGGAGAAGCAAGAGACCCAGTACTTC

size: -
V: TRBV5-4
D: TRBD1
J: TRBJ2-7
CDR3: CASSLGGVGTGIYEQYF
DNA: TGTGCCAGCAGCTTGGGGGGCGTCGGGACAGGGATCTACGAGCAGTACTTC

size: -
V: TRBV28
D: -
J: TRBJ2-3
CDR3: CASSLRQSLILSTDTQYF
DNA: TGTGCCAGCAGTTTACGCCAGAGCCTTATCCTTAGCACAGATACGCAGTATTTT

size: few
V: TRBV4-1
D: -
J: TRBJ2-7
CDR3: CASSRTQDSYEQYF
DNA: TGCGCCAGCAGCCGTACACAGGATTCCTACGAGCAGTACTTC

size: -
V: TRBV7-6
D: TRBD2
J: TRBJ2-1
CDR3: CASSSSGGPNEQFF
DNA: TGTGCCAGCAGTTCTAGCGGGGGCCCCAATGAGCAGTTCTTC